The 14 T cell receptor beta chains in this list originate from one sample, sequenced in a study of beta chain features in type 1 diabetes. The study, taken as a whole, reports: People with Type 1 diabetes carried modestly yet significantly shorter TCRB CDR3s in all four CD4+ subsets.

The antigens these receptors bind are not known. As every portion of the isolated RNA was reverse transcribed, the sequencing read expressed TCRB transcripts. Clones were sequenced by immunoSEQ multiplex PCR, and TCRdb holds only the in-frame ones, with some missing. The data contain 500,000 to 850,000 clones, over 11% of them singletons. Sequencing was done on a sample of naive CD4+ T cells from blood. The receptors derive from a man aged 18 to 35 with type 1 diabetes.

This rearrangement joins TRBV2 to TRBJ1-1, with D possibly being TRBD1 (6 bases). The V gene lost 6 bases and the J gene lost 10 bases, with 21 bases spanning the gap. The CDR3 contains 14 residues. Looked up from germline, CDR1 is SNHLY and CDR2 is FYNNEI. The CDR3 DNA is TGTGCCAGCAGCGGAATGCGGGGGGCAGGCGTAGCTTTCTTT. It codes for CASSGMRGAGVAFF.

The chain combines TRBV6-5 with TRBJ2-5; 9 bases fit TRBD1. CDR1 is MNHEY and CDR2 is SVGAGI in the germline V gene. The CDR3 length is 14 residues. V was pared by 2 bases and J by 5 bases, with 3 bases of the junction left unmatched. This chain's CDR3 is CASSYGQGIETQYF. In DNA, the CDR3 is TGTGCCAGCAGTTACGGACAGGGGATCGAGACCCAGTACTTC.

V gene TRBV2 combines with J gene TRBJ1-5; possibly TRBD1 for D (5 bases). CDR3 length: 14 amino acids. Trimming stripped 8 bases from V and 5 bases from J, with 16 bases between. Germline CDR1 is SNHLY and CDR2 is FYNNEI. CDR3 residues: CASRNPRADQPQHF. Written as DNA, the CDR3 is TGTGCCAGCCGCAATCCCAGGGCGGATCAGCCCCAGCATTTT.

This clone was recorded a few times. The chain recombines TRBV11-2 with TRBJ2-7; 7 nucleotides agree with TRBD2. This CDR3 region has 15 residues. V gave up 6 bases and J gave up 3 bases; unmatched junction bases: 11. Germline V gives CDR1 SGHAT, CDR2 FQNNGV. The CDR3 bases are TGTGCCAGCAGGCACCCGGGACTACGTTTCTACGAGCAGTACTTC. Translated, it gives CASRHPGLRFYEQYF.

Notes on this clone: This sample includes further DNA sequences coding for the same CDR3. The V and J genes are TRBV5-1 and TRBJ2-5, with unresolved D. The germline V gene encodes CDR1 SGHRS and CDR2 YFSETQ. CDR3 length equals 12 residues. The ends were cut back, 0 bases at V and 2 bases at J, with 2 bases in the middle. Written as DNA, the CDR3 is TGCGCCAGCAGCTTGGTACAAGAGACCCAGTACTTC. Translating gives CASSLVQETQYF.

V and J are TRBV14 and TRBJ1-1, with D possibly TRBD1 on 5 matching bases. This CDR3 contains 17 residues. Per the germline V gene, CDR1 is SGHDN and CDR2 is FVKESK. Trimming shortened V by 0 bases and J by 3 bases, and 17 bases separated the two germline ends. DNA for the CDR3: TGTGCCAGCAGCCAAGATCGGGGGAATTGGGTTCACACTGAAGCTTTCTTT. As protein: CASSQDRGNWVHTEAFF. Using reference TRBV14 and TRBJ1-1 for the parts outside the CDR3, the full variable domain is EAGVTQFPSHSVIEKGQTVTLRCDPISGHDNLYWYRRVMGKEIKFLLHFVKESKQDESGMPNNRFLAERTGGTYSTLKVQPAELEDSGVYFCASSQDRGNWVHTEAFFGQGTRLTVV.

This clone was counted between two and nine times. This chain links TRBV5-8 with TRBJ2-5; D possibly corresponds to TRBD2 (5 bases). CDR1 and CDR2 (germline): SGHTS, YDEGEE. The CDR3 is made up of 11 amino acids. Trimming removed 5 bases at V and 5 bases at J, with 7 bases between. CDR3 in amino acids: CASSGLETQYF. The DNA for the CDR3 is TGTGCCAGCAGTGGACTGGAGACCCAGTACTTC.

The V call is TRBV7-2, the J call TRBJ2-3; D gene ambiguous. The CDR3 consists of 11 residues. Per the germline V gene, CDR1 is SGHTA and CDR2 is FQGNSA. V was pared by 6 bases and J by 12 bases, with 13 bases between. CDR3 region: CASSPADPQYF. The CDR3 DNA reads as TGTGCCAGCAGTCCGGCCGACCCCCAGTATTTT.

CDR3 sequence (DNA): TGTGCCAGCTCACCAGAGACAGGGGGTAATGGCTACACCTTC. It is translated as CASSPETGGNGYTF. V usage is TRBV18 and J usage is TRBJ1-2; 9 positions match TRBD1. The germline CDR1 and CDR2 sequences are KGHSH and LQKENI. The CDR3 has 14 residues. V shed 2 bases, J shed 6 bases, and the junction held 4 bases outside the gene matches.

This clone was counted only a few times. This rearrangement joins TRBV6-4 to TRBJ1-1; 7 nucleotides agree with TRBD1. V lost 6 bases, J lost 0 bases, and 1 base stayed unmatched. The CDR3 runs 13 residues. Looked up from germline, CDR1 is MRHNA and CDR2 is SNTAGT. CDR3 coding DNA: TGTGCCAGCAGGGGACAGCTGAACACTGAAGCTTTCTTT. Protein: CASRGQLNTEAFF.

The CDR3 here is CSVGAGQGVLIQETQYF. The CDR3 DNA follows: TGCAGCGTTGGAGCCGGACAGGGGGTACTAATCCAAGAGACCCAGTACTTC. The chain links TRBV29-1 to TRBJ2-5; TRBD1 aligns across 10 bases. CDR3 length: 17 residues. CDR1 SQVTM and CDR2 ANQGSEA come from the germline V gene. Trimming at V came to 4 bases and at J to 1 base, leaving 12 bases not matched to a gene.

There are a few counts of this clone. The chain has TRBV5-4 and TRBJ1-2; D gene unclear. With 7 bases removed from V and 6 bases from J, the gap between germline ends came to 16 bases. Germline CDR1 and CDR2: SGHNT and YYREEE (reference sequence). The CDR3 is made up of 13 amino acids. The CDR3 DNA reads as TGTGCCAGCGTCATAAAAGAGGGTCATGGCTACACCTTC. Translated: CASVIKEGHGYTF.

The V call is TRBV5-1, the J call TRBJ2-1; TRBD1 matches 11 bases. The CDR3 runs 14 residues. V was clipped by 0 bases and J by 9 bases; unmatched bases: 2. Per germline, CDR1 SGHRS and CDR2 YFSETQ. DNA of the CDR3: TGCGCCAGCAGCTTGGGGACAGGGGGCTTTGAGCAGTTCTTC. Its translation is CASSLGTGGFEQFF.

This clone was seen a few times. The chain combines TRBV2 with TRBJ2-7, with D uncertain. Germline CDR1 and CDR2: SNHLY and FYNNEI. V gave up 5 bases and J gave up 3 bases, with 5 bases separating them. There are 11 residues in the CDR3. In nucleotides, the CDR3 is TGTGCCAGCAGTACTTTCTACGAGCAGTACTTC. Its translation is CASSTFYEQYF.